The clone carrying this TCR beta chain was seen ten or more times. The target antigen is unknown. This entry is derived from a study of neurological immune-mediated disorders. Trimming shortened V by 1 base and J by 8 bases, and 11 bases separated the two germline ends. There are 14 residues in the CDR3. CDR1 MNHEY and CDR2 SMNVEV come from the germline V gene (reference sequence). 5'RACE employing 10-nucleotide random UMIs yielded the cDNA. A single record per CDR3 protein comes from TCRdb applying MiXCR to the 5' RACE reads. Of 35,000 to 40,000 distinct CDR3 sequences listed, nearly 7.5% are singletons. Individuals who volunteered at a blood bank located in Maryland, USA, made up the group of healthy controls. The unsorted libraries were generated from a total of 2 million PBMCs, which had been stored in RNAlater at -80 C. Whole-study results and caveats: The absence of any CDR3 amino acid sequence shared by expanded clones across subjects suggests that repertoires were private in all groups.

The rearrangement uses TRBV27 and TRBJ1-4; possible D gene TRBD1, 6 bases. The clonotype comes from a woman aged 40 to 50 in good health. Source material: PBMCs. The CDR3 sequence: CASSLFGRGEKLFF. In DNA form, the CDR3 reads TGTGCCAGCAGTTTATTTGGGAGGGGGGAAAAACTGTTTTTT.